What follows are 15 T cell receptor beta chains derived from one specimen sequenced in a study of T cell responses to AZD1222 COVID-19 vaccine (dated by TCRdb to 2020 to 2023). Library preparation used the immunoSEQ multiplex PCR assay. TCRdb carries this immuneACCESS record with in-frame sequences only. Its versions omit some clonotypes, under half of them owing to an unresolved V gene in the studies checked, with the rest unexplained. This sample lists around 110,000 clones; roughly 87% were detected once. Under 8.5% of the sample is in the top ten clones. The time point label corresponds to: about 28 days (+/-7) after the second vaccine dose. The sequencing here drew on peripheral blood, taken 28 days after the second AZD1222 dose. These receptors were obtained from an adult who received the AZD1222 COVID-19 vaccine.

J is TRBJ1-5 and V is TRBV6-6; D is undetermined. The CDR3 contains 15 residues. In germline, CDR1 is MNHNY, CDR2 SVGAGI (reference sequence). V lost 6 bases to trimming and J lost 3 bases, with 15 bases between them. The CDR3 reads CASRFSPTPNQPQHF. In DNA, the CDR3 is TGTGCCAGCAGATTTTCCCCGACCCCCAATCAGCCCCAGCATTTT.

This sequence joins TRBV19 and TRBJ1-1; no reliable D call. The CDR3 spans 15 residues. Germline V gene sequence: CDR1 LNHDA, CDR2 SQIVND (reference sequence). Between the trimmed V and J ends, which lost 3 bases and 2 bases, there was a span of 13 bases. CDR3 region: CASSITRQSNTEAFF. The CDR3 coding sequence is TGTGCCAGTAGTATTACCCGTCAGAGTAACACTGAAGCTTTCTTT. Combining the CDR3 with reference TRBV19 and TRBJ1-1 gives the whole variable domain DGGITQSPKYLFRKEGQNVTLSCEQNLNHDAMYWYRQDPGQGLRLIYYSQIVNDFQKGDIAEGYSVSREKKESFPLTVTSAQKNPTAFYLCASSITRQSNTEAFFGQGTRLTVV.

The J gene is TRBJ2-7, the V gene TRBV29-1, with D uncertain. This CDR3 comprises 14 residues. With 8 bases removed from V and 2 bases from J, the gap between germline ends came to 19 bases. Germline-derived CDR1 and CDR2 are SQVTM and ANQGSEA. For the CDR3, the DNA is TGCAGCCCATTGAGTACAGAGAGTCCCTACGAGCAGTACTTC. Its protein is CSPLSTESPYEQYF.

This clone was recorded once. The chain uses TRBV2 and TRBJ1-6; D not certain. V was shortened by 1 base and J by 8 bases, with 6 bases between the two germline ends. Germline values: CDR1 SNHLY, CDR2 FYNNEI. This CDR3 region has 13 residues. DNA for the CDR3: TGTGCCAGCAGTGAAGGACCCTATTCACCCCTCCACTTT. The encoded protein is CASSEGPYSPLHF.

The chain uses TRBV7-2 and TRBJ1-2; unclear D gene. V was pared by 1 base and J by 2 bases, with 5 bases between. Germline lookup yields CDR1 SGHTA and CDR2 FQGNSA. The CDR3 length is 13 residues. CDR3 residues: CASSLGTNYGYTF. The CDR3 DNA is TGTGCCAGCAGCTTAGGGACGAACTATGGCTACACCTTC.

The chain links TRBV23-1 to TRBJ2-2; D not certain. TRBV23-1 is an open reading frame whose function is uncertain. CDR3 length: 14 residues. Trimming left V 0 bases short and J 7 bases short, with 9 bases between. CDR3 in amino acids: CASSQSPPSGELFF. In nucleotides, the CDR3 is TGCGCCAGCAGTCAATCCCCCCCGAGCGGGGAGCTGTTTTTT.

J is TRBJ2-2 and V is TRBV6-5; D is unclear. This CDR3 spans 12 amino acids. V gave up 4 bases and J gave up 11 bases, with 11 bases separating them. The germline CDR1 and CDR2 sequences are MNHEY and SVGAGI. The CDR3 DNA follows: TGTGCCAGCAGTTCCCCGGGTGCCGAGCTGTTTTTT. Its protein product is CASSSPGAELFF.

The rearrangement joins TRBV6-1 to TRBJ1-2, with 7 bases fitting TRBD1. Germline V CDR1 and CDR2: MNHNS, SASEGT. The CDR3 is made up of 15 amino acids. V shed 2 bases, J shed 4 bases, and the junction held 7 bases outside the gene matches. The CDR3 loop reads CASSETPGTAYGYTF. The CDR3 DNA reads as TGTGCCAGCAGTGAAACCCCAGGGACAGCCTATGGCTACACCTTC.

This clone was counted once. The V and J genes are TRBV4-1 and TRBJ2-1, with TRBD2 as a possible D gene (6 bases). The CDR3 extends over 20 amino acids. The V end lost 1 base, the J end lost 0 bases, and 22 bases lay between the germline ends. Germline CDR1 reads MGHRA; CDR2 reads YSYEKL. The CDR3 here is CASSQARTTQYPRSYNEQFF. CDR3 DNA sequence: TGCGCCAGCAGCCAAGCTAGGACTACACAATACCCTCGCTCCTACAATGAGCAGTTCTTC.

The rearrangement uses TRBV5-4 and TRBJ1-2, with a possible D match to TRBD1 (6 bases). V lost 0 bases and J 4 bases, leaving 13 bases between the germline ends. The CDR3 covers 15 residues. Germline V gene data show CDR1 as SGHNT and CDR2 as YYREEE (reference sequence). CDR3 protein: CASSLDRQDVYGYTF. The CDR3 DNA reads TGTGCCAGCAGCTTGGACCGACAGGATGTCTATGGCTACACCTTC.

This clone was detected a few times. This sequence joins TRBV4-2 and TRBJ1-1; D is ambiguous. Trimming removed 0 bases at V and 9 bases at J, with 11 bases between. CDR3 length equals 13 residues. Germline CDR1 is LGHNA and CDR2 is YNFKEQ. CDR3 DNA: TGTGCCAGCAGCCAAGATCAGGTGGAAAAAGCTTTCTTT. It codes for CASSQDQVEKAFF.

The CDR3 sequence is CATSRRGTEAFF. CDR3 nucleotides: TGTGCCACCTCTCGAAGGGGCACTGAAGCTTTCTTT. The chain recombines TRBV7-8 with TRBJ1-1; maybe TRBD1 (5 bases). The CDR3 consists of 12 residues. The V end lost 10 bases, the J end lost 4 bases, and 13 bases lay between the germline ends. Germline V gene sequence: CDR1 SGHVS, CDR2 FQNEAQ.

The chain recombines TRBV18 with TRBJ1-1, with D hard to call. Germline lookup yields CDR1 KGHSH and CDR2 LQKENI. Trimming stripped 3 bases from V and 5 bases from J, with 10 bases between. This CDR3 region has 13 residues. CDR3 DNA sequence: TGTGCCAGCTCACCCCCTTCGGTTACTGAAGCTTTCTTT. Encoded protein: CASSPPSVTEAFF.

V gene TRBV9 combines with J gene TRBJ2-2; 8 bases agree with TRBD1. Trimming cost V 3 bases and J 1 base; bases outside gene matches: 8. The CDR3 is made up of 17 amino acids. CDR1 SGDLS and CDR2 YYNGEE come from the germline V gene. This chain's CDR3 is CASSAPFGTGNTGELFF. In DNA form, the CDR3 reads TGTGCCAGCAGCGCCCCGTTCGGGACAGGGAACACCGGGGAGCTGTTTTTT. Full variable domain (remainder filled in from reference TRBV9 and TRBJ2-2): DSGVTQTPKHLITATGQRVTLRCSPRSGDLSVYWYQQSLDQGLQFLIQYYNGEERAKGNILERFSAQQFPDLHSELNLSSLELGDSALYFCASSAPFGTGNTGELFFGEGSRLTVL.

The chain employs TRBV11-1 and TRBJ2-5; 9 bases match TRBD2. V shed 6 bases and J 4 bases; nucleotides not matched to a gene: 6. Germline V CDR1 and CDR2: SGHAT, FQDESV (reference sequence). CDR3 length: 14 amino acids. This chain's CDR3 is CASRGAGGGETQYF. The CDR3 DNA reads as TGTGCCAGCAGGGGAGCGGGGGGAGGAGAGACCCAGTACTTC.